The text below deals with one T cell receptor beta chain. Its antigen is undetermined. The data stem from a study of molecular identifiers for immune sequencing clone quantification. Study in general: Naive CD8 RNA (around 20,000 or 100,000 cells) was divided into five aliquots, with four sequenced.

Library preparation followed earlier protocols using designated TCR primers. TCRdb analysed the PCR reads with MiXCR anew, one entry per CDR3 protein. This sample yields over 90,000 distinct CDR3 sequences, of which under 40% are seen a single time; less than 10% belongs to the top ten. For naive CD8 T cells, sorting used the CD8+CD4-CCR7+CD45RA+ phenotype. Study-level findings and limits: Clonotypes topping 20 RNA copies carried over 98% of effector molecules but under 1% of naive ones.

This CDR3 is built from 14 residues. Trimming left V 5 bases short and J 3 bases short, with 13 bases between. Germline V lookup: CDR1 SEHNR, CDR2 FQNEAQ (reference sequence). What was sequenced was naive CD8+ T cells from blood, with Jurkat cell RNA spiked in. Noted subset: FACS-sorted CD8+CD4-CCR7+CD45RA+ naive T cells. The rearrangement joins TRBV7-9 to TRBJ2-5; no definite D call. The clonotype originates from a human donor in good health. Some libraries in this study had Jurkat cell RNA spiked in. CDR3 amino acids: CASSAPRPEETQYF. In nucleotides, the CDR3 is TGTGCCAGCAGCGCCCCGCGCCCTGAAGAGACCCAGTACTTC.